This TCR beta chain was obtained from a study of radiotherapy plus CTLA-4 blockade in lung cancer. About the study: Disease control was present in roughly 29% of patients, and objective responses in roughly 17%.

Of note for this clone: The target antigen is unknown.

Focal radiation plus CTLA-4 blockade with ipilimumab was given to patients with chemo-refractory metastatic non-small-cell lung cancer. The repertoire was sequenced with immunoSEQ multiplex PCR; TCRdb's copy has only in-frame clones and lacks some. Of approximately 76,000 clones in the sample, more than 60% were seen once. Whole-study results and caveats: In blood, early T cell clone dynamics reportedly predicted response best, together with interferon-beta. In blood, after radiotherapy plus ipilimumab, tumor-derived TCR clones expanded.

Trimming stripped 8 bases from V and 5 bases from J, with 16 bases between. The CDR3 length is 14 residues. The germline CDR1 and CDR2 sequences are MRHNA and SNTAGT. This specimen was peripheral blood, taken from a patient treated with radiotherapy plus ipilimumab. The sequence came from a human donor with non-small cell lung cancer who had a partial response to radiotherapy plus ipilimumab. Some clones in this sample may be carry-over from other donors' samples. This chain joins TRBV6-4 and TRBJ2-1; a possible D gene is TRBD1 (5 bases). The CDR3 DNA sequence: TGTGCCAGCTCTTACAGGCCACGGGACAATGAGCAGTTCTTC. It encodes CASSYRPRDNEQFF.